The 6 T cell receptor beta chains below were found in one sample sequenced in a study of T cell responses to AZD1222 COVID-19 vaccine. Repertoires were generated with immunoSEQ multiplex PCR, while TCRdb's copy carries only in-frame clones and drops some. The table records 150,000 to 200,000 clones, more than 90% of them present only once. Sequenced material: peripheral blood, taken on day 0 of AZD1222 vaccination. These receptors all come from an adult in good health.

V usage is TRBV25-1 and J usage is TRBJ2-1; possibly TRBD1 or TRBD2 for D (5 bases each). Trimming pared 0 bases from V and 7 bases from J, leaving 10 bases between. The CDR3 totals 14 residues. CDR1 and CDR2 (germline): MGHDK, SYGVNS. The CDR3 nucleotides read TGTGCCAGCAGTGAATACAGGGAGACGAATGAGCAGTTCTTC. Amino acid sequence: CASSEYRETNEQFF.

The chain couples TRBV30 to TRBJ1-5, with D maybe TRBD1 (6 bases). Germline values: CDR1 GTSNPN, CDR2 SVGIG (reference sequence). This CDR3 is built from 15 residues. V was cut by 1 base and J by 5 bases, with 15 bases left in between. CDR3 loop: CAWSAGGPGDQPQHF. CDR3 in DNA: TGTGCCTGGAGTGCCGGAGGCCCAGGGGATCAGCCCCAGCATTTT.

The chain uses TRBV4-2 and TRBJ1-2; a possible D gene is TRBD1 (6 bases). V lost 4 bases to trimming and J lost 2 bases, with 17 bases between them. Looked up from germline, CDR1 is LGHNA and CDR2 is YNFKEQ. The CDR3 totals 16 residues. CDR3 in amino acids: CASSPRGGALNYGYTF. The CDR3 coding sequence is TGTGCCAGCAGCCCCAGGGGCGGAGCCTTGAACTATGGCTACACCTTC.

The chain employs TRBV19 and TRBJ1-5, with a weak D call TRBD1 (6 bases). This CDR3 region has 14 residues. In germline, CDR1 is LNHDA, CDR2 SQIVND (reference sequence). V dropped 4 bases and J dropped 5 bases, with 12 bases sitting between them. The CDR3 DNA sequence: TGTGCCAGTAGTACTACAGGGTGGGATCAGCCCCAGCATTTT. Its protein product is CASSTTGWDQPQHF.

The V call is TRBV18, the J call TRBJ1-6, with no clear D. The germline V gene has CDR1 KGHSH and CDR2 LQKENI. This CDR3 spans 12 amino acids. The germline V and J ends were trimmed by 3 bases and 11 bases, with 8 bases remaining between them. The CDR3 is CASSPPRAPLHF. The CDR3 nucleotides are TGTGCCAGCTCACCCCCAAGGGCACCCCTCCACTTT.

The chain carries TRBV18 and TRBJ2-1; no firm D call. V lost 2 bases and J lost 4, with 9 bases in between. Germline CDR1 is KGHSH and CDR2 is LQKENI. The CDR3 is 14 residues long. CDR3 residues: CASSPSNSYNEQFF. Here the CDR3 DNA reads TGTGCCAGCTCACCATCTAACTCATACAATGAGCAGTTCTTC.